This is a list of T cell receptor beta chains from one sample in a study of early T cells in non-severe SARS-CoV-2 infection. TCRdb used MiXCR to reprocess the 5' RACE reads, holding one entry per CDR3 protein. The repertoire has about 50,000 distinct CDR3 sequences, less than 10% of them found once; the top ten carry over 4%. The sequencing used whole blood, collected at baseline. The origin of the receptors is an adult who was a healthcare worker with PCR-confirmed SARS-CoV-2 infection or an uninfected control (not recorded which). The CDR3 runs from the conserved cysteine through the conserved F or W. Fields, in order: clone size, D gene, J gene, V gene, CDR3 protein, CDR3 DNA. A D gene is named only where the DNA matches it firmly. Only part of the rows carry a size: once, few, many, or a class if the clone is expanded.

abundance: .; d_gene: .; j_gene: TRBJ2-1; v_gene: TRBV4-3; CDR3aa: CASSQELLDEQFF; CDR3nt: TGCGCCAGCAGCCAAGAACTACTAGATGAGCAGTTCTTC
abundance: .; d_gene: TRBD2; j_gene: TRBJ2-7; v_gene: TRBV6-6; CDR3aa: CASSRLAGTGSYEQYF; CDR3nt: TGTGCCAGCAGCCGATTAGCGGGTACCGGTTCCTACGAGCAGTACTTC
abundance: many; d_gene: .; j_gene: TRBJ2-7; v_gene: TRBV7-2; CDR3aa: CASSPGPYEQYF; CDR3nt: TGTGCCAGCAGCCCCGGACCTTACGAGCAGTACTTC
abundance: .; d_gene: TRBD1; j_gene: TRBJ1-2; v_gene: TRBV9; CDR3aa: CASSVASTGNYGYTF; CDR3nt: TGTGCCAGCAGCGTAGCTTCGACAGGGAACTATGGCTACACCTTC
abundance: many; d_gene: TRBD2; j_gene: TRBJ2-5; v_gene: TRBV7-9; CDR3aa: CASSPGLATNF; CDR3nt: TGTGCCAGCAGCCCGGGACTAGCGACAAACTTC
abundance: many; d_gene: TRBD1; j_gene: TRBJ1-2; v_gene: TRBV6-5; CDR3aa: CASRPTTGVLSYGYTF; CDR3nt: TGTGCCAGCAGGCCCACGACAGGGGTCCTCTCCTATGGCTACACCTTC
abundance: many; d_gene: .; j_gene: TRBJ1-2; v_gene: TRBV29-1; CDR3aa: CSVEDTSGNYGYTF; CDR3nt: TGCAGCGTTGAAGATACTTCAGGGAACTATGGCTACACCTTC
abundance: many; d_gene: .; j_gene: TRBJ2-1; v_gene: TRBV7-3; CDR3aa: CASSLRPLVDEQFF; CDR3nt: TGTGCCAGCAGCTTAAGGCCCCTGGTAGATGAGCAGTTCTTC
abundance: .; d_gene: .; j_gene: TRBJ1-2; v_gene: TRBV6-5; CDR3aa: CASSYEGSFYGYTF; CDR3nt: TGTGCCAGCAGTTACGAGGGTTCCTTCTATGGCTACACCTTC
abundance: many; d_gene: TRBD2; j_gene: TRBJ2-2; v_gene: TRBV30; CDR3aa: CAWRTLRAGVTGELFF; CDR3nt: TGTGCCTGGAGAACCCTGAGAGCGGGAGTTACCGGGGAGCTGTTTTTT
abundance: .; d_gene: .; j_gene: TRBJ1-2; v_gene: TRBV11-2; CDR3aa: CASSTTEIYGYTF; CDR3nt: TGTGCCAGCAGCACTACAGAGATCTATGGCTACACCTTC
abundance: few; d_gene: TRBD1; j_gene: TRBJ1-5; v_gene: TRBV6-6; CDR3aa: CASSYTGGDQPQHF; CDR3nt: TGTGCCAGCAGCTATACAGGGGGCGACCAGCCCCAGCATTTT
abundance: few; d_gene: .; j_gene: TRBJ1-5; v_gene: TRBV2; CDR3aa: CASQTDSGQPQHF; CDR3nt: TGTGCCAGCCAGACAGACTCGGGGCAGCCCCAGCATTTT
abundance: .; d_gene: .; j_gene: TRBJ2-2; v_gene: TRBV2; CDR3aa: CASRADSSPTGELFF; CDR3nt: TGTGCCAGCAGGGCGGACTCCTCTCCCACCGGGGAGCTGTTTTTT
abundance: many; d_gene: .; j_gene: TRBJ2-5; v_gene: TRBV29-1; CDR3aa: CSVLDGQETQYF; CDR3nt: TGCAGCGTCCTGGACGGCCAAGAGACCCAGTACTTC
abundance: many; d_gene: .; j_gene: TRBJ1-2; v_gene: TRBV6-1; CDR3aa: CASSDRTTPWAYGYTF; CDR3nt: TGTGCCAGCAGTGATAGAACGACTCCCTGGGCATATGGCTACACCTTC
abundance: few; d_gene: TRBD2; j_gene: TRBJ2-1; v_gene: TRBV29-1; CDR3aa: CSVNSGRALVNEQFF; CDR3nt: TGCAGCGTTAATAGCGGGAGGGCCTTGGTCAATGAGCAGTTCTTC